These 5 T cell receptor beta chains were sequenced from one sample in a study of beta chain features in type 1 diabetes (dated by TCRdb to 2016 to 2018). The method behind the library was the immunoSEQ multiplex PCR assay. All of the isolated RNA was reverse transcribed with the High Capacity cDNA Reverse Transcription Kit, so expressed TCRB transcripts were sequenced. Entries here come from immuneACCESS through TCRdb and include only in-frame sequences with V and J called. Some clones fail to appear in such tables; in the studies checked, an unresolved V gene covers under half of the shortfall, and the cause of the remainder is unknown. Within this sample are some 150,000 clones, with around 10% of them counted one time only. Of the sample, roughly 1.9% is held by the ten largest clones. The sequenced material came from central memory CD4+ T cells from blood. These receptors originate from a man aged 18 to 35 in good health.

This clone was seen more than once but under ten times. This chain uses TRBV7-2 with TRBJ2-1; TRBD1 might be the D (5 bases). Germline V gene sequence: CDR1 SGHTA, CDR2 FQGNSA. V lost 5 bases to trimming and J lost 3 bases, with 14 bases between them. The CDR3 is made up of 15 amino acids. The chain's CDR3 is CASSISRAIYNEQFF. DNA of the CDR3: TGTGCCAGCAGCATTAGCAGGGCGATCTACAATGAGCAGTTCTTC.

This clone has just a few counts. The chain joins TRBV28 to TRBJ2-3; D is unresolved. V was shortened by 5 bases and J by 7 bases, with 22 bases between the two germline ends. Germline values: CDR1 MDHEN, CDR2 SYDVKM. This CDR3 comprises 16 residues. The CDR3, as DNA: TGTGCCAGCAGTACCCTAACTTTATTGGTGAAGAATACGCAGTATTTT. Translated: CASSTLTLLVKNTQYF.

This clone was counted at least ten times. The chain uses TRBV7-2 and TRBJ2-3; a possible D gene is TRBD1 (6 bases). Trimming left V 1 base short and J 5 bases short, with 7 bases between. The CDR3 has 13 amino acids. Per germline, CDR1 SGHTA and CDR2 FQGNSA. CDR3 nucleotides: TGTGCCAGCAGCTTAGACAGGGAAGATACGCAGTATTTT. Translating it yields CASSLDREDTQYF. The full variable domain, completed using reference TRBV7-2 and TRBJ2-3, is GAGVSQSPSNKVTEKGKDVELRCDPISGHTALYWYRQSLGQGLEFLIYFQGNSAPDKSGLPSDRFSAERTGGSVSTLTIQRTQQEDSAVYLCASSLDREDTQYFGPGTRLTVL.

Only a few counts were recorded for this clone. The chain couples TRBV29-1 to TRBJ2-3; unclear D gene. Germline values: CDR1 SQVTM, CDR2 ANQGSEA. V was cut by 8 bases and J by 5 bases, with 11 bases left in between. CDR3 size: 11 residues. In DNA form, the CDR3 reads TGCAGCAAACGGGTAAAAGATACGCAGTATTTT. Translated, it gives CSKRVKDTQYF.

The chain is built from TRBV9 and TRBJ2-3; D gene uncertain. The CDR3 has 12 amino acids. CDR1 and CDR2 from the germline V gene are SGDLS and YYNGEE. V was pared by 1 base and J by 5 bases, with 5 bases between. CDR3 in amino acids: CASSVKGDTQYF. CDR3 sequence (DNA): TGTGCCAGCAGCGTAAAAGGAGATACGCAGTATTTT.